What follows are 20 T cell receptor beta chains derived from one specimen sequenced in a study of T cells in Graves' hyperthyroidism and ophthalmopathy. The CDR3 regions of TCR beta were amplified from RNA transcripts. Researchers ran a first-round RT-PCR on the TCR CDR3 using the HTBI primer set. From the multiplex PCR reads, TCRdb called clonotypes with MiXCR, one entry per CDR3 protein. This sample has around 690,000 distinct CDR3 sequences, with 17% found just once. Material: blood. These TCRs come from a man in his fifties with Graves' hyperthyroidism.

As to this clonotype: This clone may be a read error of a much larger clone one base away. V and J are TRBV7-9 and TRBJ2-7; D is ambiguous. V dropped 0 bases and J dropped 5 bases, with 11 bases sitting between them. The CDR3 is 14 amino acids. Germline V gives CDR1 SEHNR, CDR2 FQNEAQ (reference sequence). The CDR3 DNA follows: TGTGCCAGCAGCTTAGCGGACGTACCCGACGAGCAGTACTTC. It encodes CASSLADVPDEQYF.

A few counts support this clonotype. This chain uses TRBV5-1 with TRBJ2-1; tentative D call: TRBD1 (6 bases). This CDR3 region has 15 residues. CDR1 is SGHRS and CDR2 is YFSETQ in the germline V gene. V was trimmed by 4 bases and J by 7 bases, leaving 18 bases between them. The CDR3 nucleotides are TGCGCCAGCAGCCCCGGGACAAGGGATGGGAATGAGCAGTTCTTC. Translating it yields CASSPGTRDGNEQFF.

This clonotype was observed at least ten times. As DNA, the CDR3 is TGCAGCGTTGTAGACCGCAGCGGCCGCTCCTACAATGAGCAGTTCTTC. Translated: CSVVDRSGRSYNEQFF. The rearrangement links TRBV29-1 to TRBJ2-1; possibly TRBD2 for D (5 bases). CDR1 and CDR2 from the germline V gene are SQVTM and ANQGSEA. This CDR3 has 16 residues. V dropped 4 bases and J dropped 0 bases, with 16 bases sitting between them.

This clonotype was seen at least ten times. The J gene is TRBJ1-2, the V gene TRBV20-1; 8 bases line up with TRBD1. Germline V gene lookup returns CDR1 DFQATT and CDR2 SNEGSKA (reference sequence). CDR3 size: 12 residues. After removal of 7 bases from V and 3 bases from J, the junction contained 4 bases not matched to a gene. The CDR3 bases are TGCAGTGTACAGGGGGGATACTATGGCTACACCTTC. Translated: CSVQGGYYGYTF.

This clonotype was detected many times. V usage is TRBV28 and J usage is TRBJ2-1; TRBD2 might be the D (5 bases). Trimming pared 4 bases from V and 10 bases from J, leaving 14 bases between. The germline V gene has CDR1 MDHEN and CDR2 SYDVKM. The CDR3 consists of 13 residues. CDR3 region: CASSWTQREEQFF. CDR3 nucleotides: TGTGCCAGCAGTTGGACTCAGAGGGAGGAGCAGTTCTTC.

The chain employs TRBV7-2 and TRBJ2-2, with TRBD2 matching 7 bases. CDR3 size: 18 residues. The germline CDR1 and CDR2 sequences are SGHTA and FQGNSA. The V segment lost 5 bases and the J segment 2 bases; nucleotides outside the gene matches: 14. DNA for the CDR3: TGTGCCAGCAGCCTCCCCGGAGGTCCAGCGGGAAACACCGGGGAGCTGTTTTTT. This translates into CASSLPGGPAGNTGELFF. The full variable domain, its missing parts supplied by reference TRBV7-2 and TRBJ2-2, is GAGVSQSPSNKVTEKGKDVELRCDPISGHTALYWYRQSLGQGLEFLIYFQGNSAPDKSGLPSDRFSAERTGGSVSTLTIQRTQQEDSAVYLCASSLPGGPAGNTGELFFGEGSRLTVL.

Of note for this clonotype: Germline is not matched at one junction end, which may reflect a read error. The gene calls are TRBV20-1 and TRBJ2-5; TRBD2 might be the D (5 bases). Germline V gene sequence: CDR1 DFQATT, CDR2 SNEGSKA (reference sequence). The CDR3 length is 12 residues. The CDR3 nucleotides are TGCAGTGCTATGGACCTGTGGGAGATCCAGTACTTC. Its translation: CSAMDLWEIQYF.

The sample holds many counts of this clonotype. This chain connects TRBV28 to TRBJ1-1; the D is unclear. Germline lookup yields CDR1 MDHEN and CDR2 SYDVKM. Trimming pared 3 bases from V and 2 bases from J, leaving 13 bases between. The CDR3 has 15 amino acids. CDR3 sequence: CASSLMSASNTEAFF. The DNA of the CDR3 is TGTGCCAGCAGTTTGATGTCGGCGTCTAACACTGAAGCTTTCTTT.

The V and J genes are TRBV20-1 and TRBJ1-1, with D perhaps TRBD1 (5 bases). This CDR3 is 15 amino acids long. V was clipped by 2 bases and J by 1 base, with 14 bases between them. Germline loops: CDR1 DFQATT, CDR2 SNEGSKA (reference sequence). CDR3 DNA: TGCAGTGCTAGAATCGCCCTGGGGGGGAACACTGAAGCTTTCTTT. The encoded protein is CSARIALGGNTEAFF.

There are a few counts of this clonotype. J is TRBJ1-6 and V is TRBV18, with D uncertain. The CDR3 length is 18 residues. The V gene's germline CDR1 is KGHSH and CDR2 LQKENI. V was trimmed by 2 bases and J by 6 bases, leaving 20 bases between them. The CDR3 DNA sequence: TGTGCCAGCTCACCAAAGGGTAAAACAACATCGGGTAATTCACCCCTCCACTTT. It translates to CASSPKGKTTSGNSPLHF.

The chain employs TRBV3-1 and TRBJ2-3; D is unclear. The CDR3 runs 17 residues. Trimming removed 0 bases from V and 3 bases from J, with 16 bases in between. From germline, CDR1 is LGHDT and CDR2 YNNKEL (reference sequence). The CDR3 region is CASSQDLAGTATDTQYF. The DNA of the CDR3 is TGTGCCAGCAGCCAAGATTTGGCCGGTACCGCTACAGATACGCAGTATTTT.

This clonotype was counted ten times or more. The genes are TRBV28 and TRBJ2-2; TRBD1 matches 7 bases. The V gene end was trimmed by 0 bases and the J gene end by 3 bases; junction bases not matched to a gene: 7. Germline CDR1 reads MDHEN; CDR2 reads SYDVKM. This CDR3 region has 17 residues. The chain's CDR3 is CASSLWGTAIYTGELFF. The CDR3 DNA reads TGTGCCAGCAGTTTATGGGGGACAGCTATTTACACCGGGGAGCTGTTTTTT.

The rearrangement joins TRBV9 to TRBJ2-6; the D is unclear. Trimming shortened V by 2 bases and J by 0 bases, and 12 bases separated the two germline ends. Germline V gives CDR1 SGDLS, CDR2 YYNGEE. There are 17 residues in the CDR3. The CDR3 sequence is CASSVGPLPSGANVLTF. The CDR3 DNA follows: TGTGCCAGCAGCGTTGGACCCTTGCCCTCTGGGGCCAACGTCCTGACTTTC. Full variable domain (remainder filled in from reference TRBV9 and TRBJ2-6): DSGVTQTPKHLITATGQRVTLRCSPRSGDLSVYWYQQSLDQGLQFLIQYYNGEERAKGNILERFSAQQFPDLHSELNLSSLELGDSALYFCASSVGPLPSGANVLTFGAGSRLTVL.

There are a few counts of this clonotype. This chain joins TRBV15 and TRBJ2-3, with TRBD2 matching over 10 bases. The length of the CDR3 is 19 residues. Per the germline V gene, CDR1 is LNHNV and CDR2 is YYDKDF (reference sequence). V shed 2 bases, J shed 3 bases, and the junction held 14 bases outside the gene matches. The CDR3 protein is CATSRQRLAGTGDTDTQYF. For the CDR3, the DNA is TGTGCCACCAGCAGACAAAGACTAGCGGGTACGGGGGATACAGATACGCAGTATTTT.

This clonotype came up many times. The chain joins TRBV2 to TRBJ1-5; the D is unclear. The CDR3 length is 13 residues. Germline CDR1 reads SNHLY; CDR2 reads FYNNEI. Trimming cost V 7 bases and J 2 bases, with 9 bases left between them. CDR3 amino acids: CASTRGGNQPQHF. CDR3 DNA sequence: TGTGCCAGCACCCGCGGGGGCAATCAGCCCCAGCATTTT. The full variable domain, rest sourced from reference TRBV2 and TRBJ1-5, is EPEVTQTPSHQVTQMGQEVILRCVPISNHLYFYWYRQILGQKVEFLVSFYNNEISEKSEIFDDQFSVERPDGSNFTLKIRSTKLEDSAMYFCASTRGGNQPQHFGDGTRLSIL.

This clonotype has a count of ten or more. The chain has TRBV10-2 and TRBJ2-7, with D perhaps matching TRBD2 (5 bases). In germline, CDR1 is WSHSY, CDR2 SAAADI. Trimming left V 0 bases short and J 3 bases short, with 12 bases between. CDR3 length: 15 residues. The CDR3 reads CASSESSGAFYEQYF. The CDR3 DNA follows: TGCGCCAGCAGTGAGTCCAGCGGAGCCTTCTACGAGCAGTACTTC.

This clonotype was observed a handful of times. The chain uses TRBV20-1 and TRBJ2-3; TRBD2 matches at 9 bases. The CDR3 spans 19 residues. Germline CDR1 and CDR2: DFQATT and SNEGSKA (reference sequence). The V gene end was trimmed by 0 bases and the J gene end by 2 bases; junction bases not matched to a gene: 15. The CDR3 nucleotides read TGCAGTGCTAGAGATCAAGGTAGCGGGAGAATATCTGACACAGATACGCAGTATTTT. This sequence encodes CSARDQGSGRISDTDTQYF.

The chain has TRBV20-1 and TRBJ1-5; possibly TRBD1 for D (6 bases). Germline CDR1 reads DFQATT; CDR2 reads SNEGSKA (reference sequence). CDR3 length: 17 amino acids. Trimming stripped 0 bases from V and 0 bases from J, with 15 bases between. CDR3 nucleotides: TGCAGTGCTAGAGAGGGGGGAGGGGGAGGTAGCAATCAGCCCCAGCATTTT. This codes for CSAREGGGGGSNQPQHF.

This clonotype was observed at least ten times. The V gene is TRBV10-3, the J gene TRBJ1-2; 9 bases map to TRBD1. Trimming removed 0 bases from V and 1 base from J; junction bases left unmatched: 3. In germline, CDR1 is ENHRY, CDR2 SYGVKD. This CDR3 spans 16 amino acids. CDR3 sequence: CAISESDRGNNYGYTF. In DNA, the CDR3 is TGTGCCATCAGTGAGTCGGACAGGGGAAATAACTATGGCTACACCTTC.

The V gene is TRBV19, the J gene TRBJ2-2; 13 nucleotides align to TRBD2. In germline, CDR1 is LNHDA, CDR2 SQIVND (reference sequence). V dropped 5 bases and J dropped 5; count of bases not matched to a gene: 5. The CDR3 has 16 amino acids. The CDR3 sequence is CASSVGLAGFTGELFF. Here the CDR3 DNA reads TGTGCCAGTAGTGTGGGACTAGCGGGATTTACCGGGGAGCTGTTTTTT.